Only a few counts were recorded for the clone carrying this T cell receptor beta chain. As yet, its antigen is unknown. The assay was immunoSEQ multiplex PCR, and TCRdb's table has in-frame clones only and misses some. The table records 50,000 to 75,000 clones, 75% to 90% of them present only once. The data originate from a study of PD-1 blockade in classical Hodgkin lymphoma. Each patient relapsed following autologous stem cell transplantation, and prior brentuximab vedotin exposure differed. The patients, who had relapsed/refractory classical Hodgkin lymphoma, achieved best responses of complete response, partial response or progressive disease. General study points: Relative to healthy donors, newly diagnosed patients reportedly had lower baseline TCR diversity, which was reported as lower still in relapsed/refractory patients.

Germline V gene sequence: CDR1 MNHGY, CDR2 SAAAGT. Between the trimmed V and J ends, which lost 6 bases and 8 bases, there was a span of 13 bases. CDR3 size: 12 residues. V and J are TRBV6-8 and TRBJ1-2; D is undetermined. The clonotype comes from a human donor with classical Hodgkin lymphoma. Sequences were derived from peripheral blood mononuclear cells (PBMCs), sampled at baseline. CDR3: CASSLIGDGYTF. In DNA, the CDR3 is TGTGCCAGCAGCCTCATTGGAGACGGCTACACCTTC.